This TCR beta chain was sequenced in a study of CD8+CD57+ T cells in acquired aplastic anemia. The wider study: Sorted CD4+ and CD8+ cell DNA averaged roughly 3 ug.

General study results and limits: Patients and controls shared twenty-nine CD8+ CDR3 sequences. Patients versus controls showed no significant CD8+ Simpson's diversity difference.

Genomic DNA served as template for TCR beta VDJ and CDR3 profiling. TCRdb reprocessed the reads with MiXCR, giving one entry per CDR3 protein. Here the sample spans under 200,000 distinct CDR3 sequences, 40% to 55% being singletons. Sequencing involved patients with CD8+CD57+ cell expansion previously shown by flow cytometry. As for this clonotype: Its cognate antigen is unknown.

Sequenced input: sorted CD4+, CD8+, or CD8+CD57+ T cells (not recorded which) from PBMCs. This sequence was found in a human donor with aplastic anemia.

This CDR3 is CAITRDPQETQYF. The CDR3 nucleotides are TGTGCCATAACCCGGGACCCTCAAGAGACCCAGTACTTC. The chain recombines TRBV10-3 with TRBJ2-5, with D perhaps assigned TRBD1 or TRBD2 (5 bases each). The CDR3 covers 13 residues. Germline V gene sequence: CDR1 ENHRY, CDR2 SYGVKD. V was shortened by 9 bases and J by 2 bases, with 13 bases between the two germline ends.